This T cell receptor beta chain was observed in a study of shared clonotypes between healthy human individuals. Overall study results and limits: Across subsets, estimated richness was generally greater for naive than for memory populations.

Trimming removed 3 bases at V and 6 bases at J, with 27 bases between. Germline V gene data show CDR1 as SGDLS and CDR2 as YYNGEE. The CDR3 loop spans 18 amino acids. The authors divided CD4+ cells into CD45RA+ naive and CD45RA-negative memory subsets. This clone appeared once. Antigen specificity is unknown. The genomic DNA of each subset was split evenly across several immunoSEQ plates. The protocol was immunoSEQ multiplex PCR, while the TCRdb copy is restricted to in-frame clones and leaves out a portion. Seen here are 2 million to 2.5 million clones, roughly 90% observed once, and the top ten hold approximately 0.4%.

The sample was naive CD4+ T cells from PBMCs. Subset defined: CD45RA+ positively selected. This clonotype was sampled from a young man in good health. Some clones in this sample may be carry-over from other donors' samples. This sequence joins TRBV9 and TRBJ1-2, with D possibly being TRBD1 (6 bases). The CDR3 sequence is CASSARRGATRGAHGYTF. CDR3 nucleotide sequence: TGTGCCAGCAGCGCCCGACGGGGGGCCACGAGGGGGGCCCATGGCTACACCTTC.